Included here is one T cell receptor (beta chain) sequence, with context. The sample comes from a study of blood T cells in healthy people across ages. This CDR3 has 15 amino acids. Trimming left V 5 bases short and J 1 base short, with 17 bases between. The germline V gene has CDR1 DFQATT and CDR2 SNEGSKA (reference sequence). Alongside a J-beta primer mix, a sample-barcoded 5' primer served in a second PCR lasting roughly 6 to 11 cycles. TCRdb ran MiXCR on the 5' RACE reads and lists one entry per CDR3 protein. The sample comprises about 1.1 million distinct CDR3 sequences, around two fifths of which are singletons, and 13% rests with the top ten.

This receptor was identified in a man aged 18 to 29 in good health. The sequenced sample consisted of blood. This chain uses TRBV20-1 with TRBJ1-1, with D uncertain. The CDR3 bases are TGCAGTGCTCTTTCGCCAAAAAGGGCGAACACTGAAGCTTTCTTT. Its protein product is CSALSPKRANTEAFF.